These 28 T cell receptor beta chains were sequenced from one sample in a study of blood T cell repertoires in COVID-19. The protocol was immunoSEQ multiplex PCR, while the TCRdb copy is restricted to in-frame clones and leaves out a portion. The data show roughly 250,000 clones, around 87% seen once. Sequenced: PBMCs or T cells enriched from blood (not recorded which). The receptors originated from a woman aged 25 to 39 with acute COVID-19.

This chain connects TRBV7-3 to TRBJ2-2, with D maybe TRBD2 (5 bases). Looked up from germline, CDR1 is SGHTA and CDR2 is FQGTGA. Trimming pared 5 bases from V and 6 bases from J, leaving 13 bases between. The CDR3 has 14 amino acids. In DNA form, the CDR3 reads TGTGCCAGCAGCCCAACCACGCGGGCCGGGGAGCTGTTTTTT. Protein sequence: CASSPTTRAGELFF.

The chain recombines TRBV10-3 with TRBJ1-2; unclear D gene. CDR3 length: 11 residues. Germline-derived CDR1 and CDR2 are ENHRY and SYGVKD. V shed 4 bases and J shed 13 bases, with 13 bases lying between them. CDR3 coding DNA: TGTGCCATCAGTGGGGCCCTTCATCCCACCTTC. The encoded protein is CAISGALHPTF.

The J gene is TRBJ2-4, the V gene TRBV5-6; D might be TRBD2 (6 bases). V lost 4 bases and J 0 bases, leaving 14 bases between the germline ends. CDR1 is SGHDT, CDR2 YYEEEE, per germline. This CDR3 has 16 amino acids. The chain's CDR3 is CASSHGVAVAKNIQYF. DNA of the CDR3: TGTGCCAGCAGCCACGGGGTAGCGGTAGCCAAAAACATTCAGTACTTC.

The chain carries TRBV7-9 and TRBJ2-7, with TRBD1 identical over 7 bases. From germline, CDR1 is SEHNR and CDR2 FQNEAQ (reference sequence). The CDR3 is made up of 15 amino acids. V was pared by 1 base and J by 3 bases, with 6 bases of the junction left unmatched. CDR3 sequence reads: CASSLVTGVVYEQYF. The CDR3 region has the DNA TGTGCCAGCAGCTTAGTTACAGGGGTGGTCTACGAGCAGTACTTC.

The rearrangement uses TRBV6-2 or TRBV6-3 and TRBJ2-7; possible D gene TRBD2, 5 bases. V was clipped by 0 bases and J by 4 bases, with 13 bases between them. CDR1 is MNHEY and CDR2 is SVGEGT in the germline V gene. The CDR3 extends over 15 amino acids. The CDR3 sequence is CASSYSTSGWYEQYF. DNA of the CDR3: TGTGCCAGCAGTTACTCGACCAGCGGATGGTACGAGCAGTACTTC.

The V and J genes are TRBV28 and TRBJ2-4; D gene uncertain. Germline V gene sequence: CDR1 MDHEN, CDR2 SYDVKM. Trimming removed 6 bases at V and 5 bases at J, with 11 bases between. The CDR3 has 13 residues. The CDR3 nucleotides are TGTGCCAGCAGCCGAGAAGTAGAAAACATTCAGTACTTC. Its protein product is CASSREVENIQYF.

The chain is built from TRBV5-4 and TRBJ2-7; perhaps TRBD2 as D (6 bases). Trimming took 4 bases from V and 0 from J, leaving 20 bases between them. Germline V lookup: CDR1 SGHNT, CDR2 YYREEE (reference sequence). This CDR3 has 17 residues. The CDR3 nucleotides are TGTGCCAGCAGCACCCCCGCCCGGGACGGGAGCTCCTACGAGCAGTACTTC. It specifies CASSTPARDGSSYEQYF.

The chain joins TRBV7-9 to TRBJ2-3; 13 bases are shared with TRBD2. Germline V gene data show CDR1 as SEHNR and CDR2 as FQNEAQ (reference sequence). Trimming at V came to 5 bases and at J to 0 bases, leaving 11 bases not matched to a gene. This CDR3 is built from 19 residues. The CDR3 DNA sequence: TGTGCCAGCAGCAAGGGAAGACTAGCGGGGGGTGCTAGCACAGATACGCAGTATTTT. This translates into CASSKGRLAGGASTDTQYF.

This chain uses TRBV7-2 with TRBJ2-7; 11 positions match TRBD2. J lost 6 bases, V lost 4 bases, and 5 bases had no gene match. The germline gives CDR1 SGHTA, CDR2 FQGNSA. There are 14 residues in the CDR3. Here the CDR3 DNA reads TGTGCCAGCAGCTCCCATAGCGGGAGGGGCGAGCAGTACTTC. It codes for CASSSHSGRGEQYF. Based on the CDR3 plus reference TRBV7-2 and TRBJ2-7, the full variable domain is GAGVSQSPSNKVTEKGKDVELRCDPISGHTALYWYRQSLGQGLEFLIYFQGNSAPDKSGLPSDRFSAERTGGSVSTLTIQRTQQEDSAVYLCASSSHSGRGEQYFGPGTRLTVT.

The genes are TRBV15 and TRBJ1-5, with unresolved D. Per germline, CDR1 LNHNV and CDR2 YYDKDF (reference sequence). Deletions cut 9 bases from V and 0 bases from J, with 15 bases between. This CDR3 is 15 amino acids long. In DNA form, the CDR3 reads TGTGCCACGAAGGGCGGGAGCTATAGCAATCAGCCCCAGCATTTT. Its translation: CATKGGSYSNQPQHF.

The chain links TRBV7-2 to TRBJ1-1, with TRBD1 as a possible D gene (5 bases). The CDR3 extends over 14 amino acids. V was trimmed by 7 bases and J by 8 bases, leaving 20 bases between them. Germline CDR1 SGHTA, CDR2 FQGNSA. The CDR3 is CASTSARAVGEAFF. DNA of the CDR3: TGTGCCAGCACATCGGCCAGGGCGGTAGGAGAAGCTTTCTTT. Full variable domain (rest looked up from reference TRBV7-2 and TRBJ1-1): GAGVSQSPSNKVTEKGKDVELRCDPISGHTALYWYRQSLGQGLEFLIYFQGNSAPDKSGLPSDRFSAERTGGSVSTLTIQRTQQEDSAVYLCASTSARAVGEAFFGQGTRLTVV.

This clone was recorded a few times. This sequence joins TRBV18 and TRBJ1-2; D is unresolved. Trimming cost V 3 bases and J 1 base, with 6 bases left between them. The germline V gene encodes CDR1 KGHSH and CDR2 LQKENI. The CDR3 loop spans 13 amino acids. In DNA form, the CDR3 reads TGTGCCAGCTCACCTCCTGTTAACTATGGCTACACCTTC. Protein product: CASSPPVNYGYTF.

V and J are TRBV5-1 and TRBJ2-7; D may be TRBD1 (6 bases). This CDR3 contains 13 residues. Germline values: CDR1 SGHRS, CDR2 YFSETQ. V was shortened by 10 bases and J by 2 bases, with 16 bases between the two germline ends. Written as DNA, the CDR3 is TGCGCCGGGCAATTGGACAGCCCCTACGAGCAGTACTTC. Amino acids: CAGQLDSPYEQYF.

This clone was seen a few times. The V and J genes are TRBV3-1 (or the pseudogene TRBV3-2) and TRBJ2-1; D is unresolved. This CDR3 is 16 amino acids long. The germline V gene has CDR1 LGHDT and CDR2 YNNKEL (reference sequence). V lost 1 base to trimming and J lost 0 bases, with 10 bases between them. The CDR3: CASSQGLADSYNEQFF. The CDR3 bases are TGTGCCAGCAGCCAAGGACTCGCCGACTCCTACAATGAGCAGTTCTTC.

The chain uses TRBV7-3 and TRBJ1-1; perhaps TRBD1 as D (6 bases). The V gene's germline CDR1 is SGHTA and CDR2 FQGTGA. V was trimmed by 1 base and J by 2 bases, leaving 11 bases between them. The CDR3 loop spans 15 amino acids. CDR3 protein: CASSLRGPGNTEAFF. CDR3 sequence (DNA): TGTGCCAGCAGCTTAAGGGGGCCGGGCAACACTGAAGCTTTCTTT.

This CDR3 reads CASSPRYNEQFF. CDR3 DNA sequence: TGTGCCAGCAGCCCCCGGTACAATGAGCAGTTCTTC. The J gene is TRBJ2-1, the V gene TRBV7-2; D is uncertain. This CDR3 spans 12 amino acids. The V end was cut by 5 bases, the J end by 4 bases, with 6 bases between. CDR1 and CDR2 from the germline V gene are SGHTA and FQGNSA.

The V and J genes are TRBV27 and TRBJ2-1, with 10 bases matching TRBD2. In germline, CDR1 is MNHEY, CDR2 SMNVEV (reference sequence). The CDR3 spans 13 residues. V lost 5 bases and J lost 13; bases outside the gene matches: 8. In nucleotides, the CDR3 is TGTGCCAGCAGTCGCACTAGCGGGAAGAGTCAGTTCTTC. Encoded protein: CASSRTSGKSQFF.

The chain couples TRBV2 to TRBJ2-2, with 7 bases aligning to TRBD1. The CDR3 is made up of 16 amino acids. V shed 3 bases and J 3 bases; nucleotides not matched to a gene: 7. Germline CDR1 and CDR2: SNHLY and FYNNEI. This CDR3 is CASSDLADRDTGELFF. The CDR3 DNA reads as TGTGCCAGCAGTGATCTCGCTGACAGGGACACCGGGGAGCTGTTTTTT. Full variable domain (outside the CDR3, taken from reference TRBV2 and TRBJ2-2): EPEVTQTPSHQVTQMGQEVILRCVPISNHLYFYWYRQILGQKVEFLVSFYNNEISEKSEIFDDQFSVERPDGSNFTLKIRSTKLEDSAMYFCASSDLADRDTGELFFGEGSRLTVL.

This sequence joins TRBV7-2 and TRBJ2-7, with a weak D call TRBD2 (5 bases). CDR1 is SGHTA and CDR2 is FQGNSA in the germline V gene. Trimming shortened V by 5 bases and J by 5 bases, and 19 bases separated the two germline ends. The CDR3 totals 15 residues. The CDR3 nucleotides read TGTGCCAGCAGCCTCTCGGCCTCGGAGCGGAACGAGCAGTACTTC. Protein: CASSLSASERNEQYF. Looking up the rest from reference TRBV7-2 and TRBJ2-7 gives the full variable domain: GAGVSQSPSNKVTEKGKDVELRCDPISGHTALYWYRQSLGQGLEFLIYFQGNSAPDKSGLPSDRFSAERTGGSVSTLTIQRTQQEDSAVYLCASSLSASERNEQYFGPGTRLTVT.

Here the CDR3 reads CASSSPGESEAFF. The CDR3 coding sequence is TGTGCCAGCAGCTCCCCCGGGGAATCTGAAGCTTTCTTT. The chain combines TRBV7-6 with TRBJ1-1; D not resolved. Trimming left V 4 bases short and J 6 bases short, with 12 bases between. CDR1 and CDR2 from the germline V gene are SGHVS and FNYEAQ. The CDR3 runs to 13 residues. The variable domain in full, with the rest retrieved from reference TRBV7-6 and TRBJ1-1, is GAGVSQSPRYKVTKRGQDVALRCDPISGHVSLYWYRQALGQGPEFLTYFNYEAQQDKSGLPNDRFSAERPEGSISTLTIQRTEQRDSAMYRCASSSPGESEAFFGQGTRLTVV.

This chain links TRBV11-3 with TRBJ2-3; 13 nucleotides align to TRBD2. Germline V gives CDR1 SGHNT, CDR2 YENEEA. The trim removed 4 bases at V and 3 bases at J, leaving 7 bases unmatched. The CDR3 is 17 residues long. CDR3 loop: CASSSAGTSGETDTQYF. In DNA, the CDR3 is TGTGCCAGCAGCTCTGCCGGGACTAGCGGGGAGACAGATACGCAGTATTTT.

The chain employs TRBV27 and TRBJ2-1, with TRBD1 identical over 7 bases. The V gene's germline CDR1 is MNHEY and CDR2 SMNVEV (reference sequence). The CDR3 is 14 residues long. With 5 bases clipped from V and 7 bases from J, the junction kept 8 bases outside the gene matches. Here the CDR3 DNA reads TGTGCCAGCAGTATGACCCGGGACAGAAATGAGCAGTTCTTC. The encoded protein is CASSMTRDRNEQFF.

CDR3 residues: CASSEAGGNSNQPQHF. The CDR3 DNA reads TGTGCCAGCAGTGAAGCTGGCGGGAATAGCAATCAGCCCCAGCATTTT. The V and J genes are TRBV2 and TRBJ1-5; unclear D gene. V was clipped by 0 bases and J by 0 bases, with 9 bases between them. The CDR3 loop spans 16 amino acids. Germline lookup yields CDR1 SNHLY and CDR2 FYNNEI.

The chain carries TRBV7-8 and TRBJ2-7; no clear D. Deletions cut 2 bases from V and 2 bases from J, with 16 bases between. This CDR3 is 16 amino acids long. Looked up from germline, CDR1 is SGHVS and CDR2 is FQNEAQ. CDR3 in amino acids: CASSLYPSTEPYEQYF. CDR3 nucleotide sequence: TGTGCCAGCAGCTTATATCCCAGCACAGAACCCTACGAGCAGTACTTC.

The CDR3 is CASSPGTGINEQFF. CDR3 in DNA: TGTGCCAGCAGCCCGGGGACAGGGATAAATGAGCAGTTCTTC. The genes are TRBV7-9 and TRBJ2-1, with 9 bases matching TRBD1. The V gene's germline CDR1 is SEHNR and CDR2 FQNEAQ (reference sequence). The ends lost 5 bases at V and 7 bases at J; junction bases unmatched: 6. This CDR3 spans 14 amino acids.

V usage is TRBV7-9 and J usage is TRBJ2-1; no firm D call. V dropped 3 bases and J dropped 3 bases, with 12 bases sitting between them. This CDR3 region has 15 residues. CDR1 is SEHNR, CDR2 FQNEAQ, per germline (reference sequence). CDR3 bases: TGTGCCAGCAGCTTCCCCGGAGTTAACTACAATGAGCAGTTCTTC. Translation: CASSFPGVNYNEQFF.

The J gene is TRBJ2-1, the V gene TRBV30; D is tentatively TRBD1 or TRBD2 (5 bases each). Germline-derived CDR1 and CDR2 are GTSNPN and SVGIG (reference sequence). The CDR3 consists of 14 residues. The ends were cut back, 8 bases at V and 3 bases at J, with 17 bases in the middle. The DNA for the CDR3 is TGTGCCGGGGAGACATGGGGCGGCTACAATGAGCAGTTCTTC. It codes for CAGETWGGYNEQFF. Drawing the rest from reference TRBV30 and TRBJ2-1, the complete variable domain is SQTIHQWPATLVQPVGSPLSLECTVEGTSNPNLYWYRQAAGRGLQLLFYSVGIGQISSEVPQNLSASRPQDRQFILSSKKLLLSDSGFYLCAGETWGGYNEQFFGPGTRLTVL.

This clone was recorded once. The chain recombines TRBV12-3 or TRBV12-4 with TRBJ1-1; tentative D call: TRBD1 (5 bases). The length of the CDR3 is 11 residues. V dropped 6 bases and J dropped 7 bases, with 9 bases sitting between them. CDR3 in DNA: TGTGCCAGCAGCCCTAGGGGTGAAGCTTTCTTT. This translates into CASSPRGEAFF.